The sequence of this T cell receptor beta chain was determined in a study of graft-versus-host responses after intestinal transplantation (dated by TCRdb to about 2021). About the full investigation: The transplants that recipients received were multivisceral, liver-intestinal, or isolated intestinal. Every recipient was given anti-thymocyte globulin induction, followed by around three years of maintenance tacrolimus and steroids. A peak of at least 4% donor T cells among recipient peripheral blood mononuclear cells was the definition used for donor T cell macrochimerism. Instead of going to the commercial service, samples from three later patients were sequenced in-house on an Illumina MiSeq and processed with MiXCR. A cohort of approximately 24 intestinal transplant recipients, including one retransplant, was enrolled, and a few patients lacking pretransplant specimens were excluded. Bulk TCR-beta CDR3 sequencing was used to track graft-versus-host and host-versus-graft alloreactive T cell clones in the graft, circulation and bone marrow after intestinal transplantation. Alloreactive clones were identified by sequencing pre-transplant mixed lymphocyte reaction products and comparing these products with unstimulated pre-transplant donor and recipient T cells.

Points on this clone: Its antigen has not been determined. It has no much larger one-base neighbor in the sample; base qualities were not kept.

Interpreted using the paper, the time point label stands for: cells obtained before transplantation from donor or recipient. CD3+CD4+ and CD3+CD8+ populations were FACS-sorted from unstimulated pre-transplant donor and recipient cells taken from spleen or lymph nodes. The library was obtained by the immunoSEQ multiplex PCR assay. For most patients, genomic DNA was isolated with the Qiagen DNeasy Blood and Tissue Kit and shipped frozen to Adaptive Biotechnologies for TCR sequencing. For most patients, high-throughput TCR-beta CDR3 sequencing of genomic DNA was performed by Adaptive Biotechnologies. As for the authors' bioinformatics: Adaptive's ImmunoSEQ software supplied the TCR sequencing data for about 18 patients, while MiXCR and VDJtools were used to process a few other patients. To correct CD4 versus CD8 sorting errors, sequences present in both subsets at a frequency ratio below 5:1 were removed. CDR3 nucleotide sequences shared by donor and recipient were removed because the origin of these sequences could not be assigned. Alloreactive clones required at least 2-fold expansion over unstimulated cells and minimum CFSE-low frequency of 0.002% (template counts) or 0.001% (read counts). A clone was considered mappable if detected in the sequenced pre-transplant spleen, lymph node, or MLR CFSE-low populations of the donor or recipient. The cumulative frequency of alloreactive clones was calculated as a percentage of all sequences, weighted by copy number. As stored in TCRdb, this immuneACCESS dataset retains in-frame rearrangements with V and J assigned. A fraction of the clones does not appear; measured against another copy, unresolved V genes explain less than half of the discrepancy, and the remainder lacks a known reason. V and J calls and clone size are copied from that table; D and trimming were computed from the DNA. The sample yields tens of thousands of clones; 90% to 95% were counted once. The ten largest clones capture 1.1% of the sample.

The full study reports these points: Early after transplant, peak levels of circulating GvH clones were found to be associated with declines in HvG clones. The relatively low number and heterogeneity of intestinal transplant patients limited the conclusions. GvH clones were detected in recipient bone marrow, and some appeared earlier in ileal mucosa or blood, consistent with an intestinal mucosal origin. In the allografts of patients with donor T cell macrochimerism, GvH to HvG T cell clonal ratios were high.

CDR1 MDHEN and CDR2 SYDVKM were looked up in the germline V gene. Counted from cysteine to phenylalanine, this CDR3 has 17 amino acids. This entry keeps only the CDR3 DNA: 51 bases, framed from base 1. V and J are trimmed by 6 bases and 6 bases, and the gene matches miss 12 bases of the junction. The specimen was unstimulated CD8+ T cells sorted from spleen or lymph node cells, collected before transplant. The sequence is built from TRBV28 and TRBJ2-7, and TRBD2 matches 15 of the central bases. The clonotype comes from a human donor who was the organ donor for an intestinal transplant. The sequenced DNA: TGTGCCAGCAGCTCTACCGGACTAGCGGGAGGGATACTCGAGCAGTACTTC. This yields the protein CASSSTGLAGGILEQYF.